Presented here are 5 T cell receptor beta chains from one specimen sequenced in a study of Ad26.COV2.S vaccination and SARS-CoV-2 variants. Sequencing used immunoSEQ multiplex PCR; TCRdb keeps in-frame clones, though not all of them. The table includes some 290,000 clones, about 86% detected once. Specified treatment: roughly 18 received Ad26.COV2.S at low or high dose, single or two shots; roughly five received placebo; per-sample allocation not given. Day 63 after the first injection of vaccine or placebo was the sampling time. Here the sequenced sample was peripheral blood, taken in a trial of Ad26.COV2.S vaccine versus placebo. The source is a person between 18 and 65 years old who received the Ad26.COV2.S COVID-19 vaccine or a placebo.

This clone has a single count. CDR3 amino acids: CASSQDSPSISTQYF. The CDR3 nucleotides are TGTGCCAGCAGCCAGGACAGCCCCTCTATCAGTACGCAGTATTTT. The chain has TRBV7-2 and TRBJ2-3, with D perhaps TRBD1 (6 bases). The CDR3 totals 15 residues. CDR1 SGHTA and CDR2 FQGNSA come from the germline V gene. V shed 5 bases and J shed 8 bases, with 20 bases lying between them.

The chain employs TRBV5-8 and TRBJ1-1; D possibly corresponds to TRBD1 (6 bases). Germline V CDR1 and CDR2: SGHTS, YDEGEE. The CDR3 runs to 14 residues. The V and J ends lost 0 bases and 1 base respectively, with 7 bases between them. CDR3 sequence: CASSLGRGNTEAFF. CDR3 bases: TGTGCCAGCAGCTTGGGCAGGGGGAACACTGAAGCTTTCTTT.

This chain connects TRBV29-1 to TRBJ1-1; the D is unclear. Trimming took off 6 bases at V and 5 bases at J, with 10 bases between the two ends. The length of the CDR3 is 11 residues. Germline lookup yields CDR1 SQVTM and CDR2 ANQGSEA. The CDR3 reads CSVWTGTEAFF. The CDR3 DNA follows: TGCAGCGTCTGGACGGGGACTGAAGCTTTCTTT.

This clone was seen just once. The V call is TRBV3-1 (or the pseudogene TRBV3-2), the J call TRBJ1-6; D remains unclear. V was shortened by 1 base and J by 5 bases, with 12 bases between the two germline ends. The CDR3 length is 16 residues. CDR1 is LGHDT, CDR2 YNNKEL, per germline (reference sequence). The CDR3 sequence: CASSQGGGGNNSPLHF. The CDR3, as DNA: TGTGCCAGCAGCCAAGGGGGAGGCGGAAATAATTCACCCCTCCACTTT.

The chain couples TRBV20-1 to TRBJ1-4; D may be TRBD1 (6 bases). The CDR3 is 15 residues long. Germline V gene lookup returns CDR1 DFQATT and CDR2 SNEGSKA (reference sequence). V shed 3 bases and J shed 7 bases, with 18 bases lying between them. DNA for the CDR3: TGCAGTGCTAGTTCTCACAGGGCAGGGATTGAAAAACTGTTTTTT. Protein product: CSASSHRAGIEKLFF.